Each of the 20 T cell receptor beta chains below was sequenced from the same sample in a study of spatial heterogeneity in lung cancer. TCRdb recomputed calls from the 5' RACE reads with MiXCR, one row per CDR3 protein. Here the sample spans 15,000 to 20,000 distinct CDR3 sequences, about 10% being singletons. Specified time point: blood at routine non-recurrence follow-up after resection. The sample here was PBMCs, taken at follow-up. Source of these receptors: a male donor with early-stage non-small cell lung cancer.

This clonotype has just one count. Since a much larger clone is just one base distant, this may be a read error. The gene calls are TRBV5-4 and TRBJ2-3; D is ambiguous. The CDR3 extends over 16 amino acids. Per the germline V gene, CDR1 is SGHNT and CDR2 is YYREEE (reference sequence). This chain's CDR3 is CVSTLESPTGTDTQYF. The CDR3 DNA reads TGTGTCAGCACCCTCGAGTCGCCAACGGGCACAGATACGCAGTATTTT.

This clonotype occurred a few times. The CDR3 protein is CASSRGTYNGYEQYF. DNA for the CDR3: TGCGCCAGCAGCCGCGGGACTTATAACGGCTACGAGCAGTACTTC. The gene calls are TRBV5-1 and TRBJ2-7, with D maybe TRBD2 (6 bases). Germline V gene data show CDR1 as SGHRS and CDR2 as YFSETQ. V lost 4 bases and J lost 3, with 17 bases in between. The length of the CDR3 is 15 residues.

This clonotype was detected ten times or more. The chain uses TRBV14 and TRBJ2-7, with D maybe TRBD1 (6 bases). CDR3 size: 15 residues. From germline, CDR1 is SGHDN and CDR2 FVKESK. Trimming pared 1 base from V and 3 bases from J, leaving 13 bases between. This CDR3 is CASSQGSGTRYEQYF. The CDR3 DNA is TGTGCCAGCAGCCAAGGATCGGGGACACGCTACGAGCAGTACTTC.

This clonotype was seen only a few times. The chain is built from TRBV4-1 and TRBJ2-1; D gene unclear. This CDR3 is 15 amino acids long. V lost 0 bases and J lost 3, with 9 bases in between. Germline V lookup: CDR1 MGHRA, CDR2 YSYEKL. In DNA form, the CDR3 reads TGCGCCAGCAGCCAAGATTCGTCCATCTACAATGAGCAGTTCTTC. Amino acid sequence: CASSQDSSIYNEQFF.

This clonotype was counted at least ten times. The chain joins TRBV30 to TRBJ2-5; D gene unclear. V lost 3 bases and J 0 bases, leaving 14 bases between the germline ends. The germline V gene has CDR1 GTSNPN and CDR2 SVGIG (reference sequence). The CDR3 is made up of 15 amino acids. In DNA form, the CDR3 reads TGTGCCTGGAGCGACTTCTTATCGTACCAAGAGACCCAGTACTTC. It specifies CAWSDFLSYQETQYF.

This clonotype was detected ten times or more. The rearrangement links TRBV5-1 to TRBJ2-3, with D possibly being TRBD1 or TRBD2 (7 bases each). The CDR3 extends over 15 amino acids. Germline V gene lookup returns CDR1 SGHRS and CDR2 YFSETQ. The germline V and J ends were trimmed by 7 bases and 2 bases, with 17 bases remaining between them. The CDR3 loop is CASVGRGLDTDTQYF. CDR3 bases: TGCGCCAGCGTAGGGAGGGGGCTCGACACAGATACGCAGTATTTT.

In this sample, this clonotype turned up many times. The chain combines TRBV6-4 with TRBJ2-1; 7 bases are shared with TRBD2. The J segment lost 0 bases and the V segment lost 2 bases, leaving 1 base of the junction unmatched. The germline CDR1 and CDR2 sequences are MRHNA and SNTAGT. The CDR3 covers 15 residues. The CDR3 bases are TGTGCCAGCAGTGACGGCGGGAGCTCCTACAATGAGCAGTTCTTC. Protein product: CASSDGGSSYNEQFF.

This clonotype was observed at least ten times. The V and J genes are TRBV7-9 and TRBJ2-2; D not certain. Trimming took off 0 bases at V and 1 base at J, with 9 bases between the two ends. CDR1 is SEHNR, CDR2 FQNEAQ, per germline (reference sequence). The CDR3 contains 16 residues. CDR3 residues: CASSLAGTRNTGELFF. The DNA for the CDR3 is TGTGCCAGCAGCTTAGCGGGCACACGGAACACCGGGGAGCTGTTTTTT.

The genes are TRBV20-1 and TRBJ2-3; TRBD2 matches at 12 bases. CDR3 length: 15 amino acids. Germline CDR1 reads DFQATT; CDR2 reads SNEGSKA (reference sequence). The trim removed 5 bases at V and 7 bases at J, leaving 10 bases unmatched. In nucleotides, the CDR3 is TGCAGTGCTGTGGTTGAGACTAGCGGGAGATATACGCAGTATTTT. Protein: CSAVVETSGRYTQYF.

This clonotype has ten or more counts. The rearrangement uses TRBV29-1 and TRBJ1-1, with D unclear. Trimming took 0 bases from V and 4 from J, leaving 9 bases between them. The CDR3 sequence is 13 residues long. Germline CDR1 and CDR2: SQVTM and ANQGSEA. The DNA of the CDR3 is TGCAGCGTTGAAGAGGAGGGAATCACTGAAGCTTTCTTT. It specifies CSVEEEGITEAFF.

This clonotype rates as medium-sized. The rearrangement uses TRBV5-1 and TRBJ2-1; TRBD1 is a possible D gene (6 bases). The CDR3 totals 12 residues. From germline, CDR1 is SGHRS and CDR2 YFSETQ. Trimming left V 2 bases short and J 9 bases short, with 9 bases between. The chain's CDR3 is CASSLTGTEQFF. CDR3 in DNA: TGCGCCAGCAGCTTAACAGGGACTGAGCAGTTCTTC.

This clonotype has at least ten counts. The junction departs from germline at one end; a sequencing error may be responsible. The chain joins TRBV2 to TRBJ1-4; a possible D gene is TRBD1 (5 bases). This CDR3 has 12 amino acids. Germline V gene data show CDR1 as SNHLY and CDR2 as FYNNEI. The DNA of the CDR3 is TGTGCCAGCAGAGAAGGGGATGAAAAACTGTTTTTT. Amino acids: CASREGDEKLFF.

This clonotype was counted many times. The gene calls are TRBV11-3 and TRBJ2-7; D tentatively reads TRBD1 or TRBD2 (5 bases each). Germline lookup yields CDR1 SGHNT and CDR2 YENEEA. There are 14 residues in the CDR3. V was shortened by 5 bases and J by 0 bases, with 11 bases between the two germline ends. The CDR3: CASSPGRSSYEQYF. CDR3 DNA: TGTGCCAGCAGCCCAGGGAGAAGCTCCTACGAGCAGTACTTC.

The genes are TRBV19 and TRBJ2-5, with 11 bases lining up with TRBD1. The V segment lost 5 bases and the J segment 1 base; nucleotides outside the gene matches: 15. The length of the CDR3 is 19 residues. From germline, CDR1 is LNHDA and CDR2 SQIVND (reference sequence). Here the CDR3 reads CASSVGQGAHAPFQETQYF. Here the CDR3 DNA reads TGTGCCAGTAGTGTCGGACAGGGGGCGCATGCCCCATTCCAAGAGACCCAGTACTTC.

This clonotype was seen a few times. The chain is built from TRBV20-1 and TRBJ2-3; tentative D call: TRBD2 (6 bases). V was shortened by 1 base and J by 1 base, with 9 bases between the two germline ends. The CDR3 extends over 14 amino acids. Germline loops: CDR1 DFQATT, CDR2 SNEGSKA (reference sequence). CDR3 DNA: TGCAGTGCTAGAGTGGCTAGCGGCACAGATACGCAGTATTTT. This gives the protein CSARVASGTDTQYF.

This clonotype was seen at least ten times. V is TRBV5-1 and J is TRBJ1-5, with TRBD1 matching over 8 bases. CDR3 length equals 16 residues. The V gene end was trimmed by 0 bases and the J gene end by 4 bases; junction bases not matched to a gene: 6. The germline gives CDR1 SGHRS, CDR2 YFSETQ. CDR3 in amino acids: CASSLGDRGWNQPQHF. The CDR3 region has the DNA TGCGCCAGCAGCTTGGGTGACAGGGGATGGAATCAGCCCCAGCATTTT. The complete variable domain, with remaining parts taken from reference TRBV5-1 and TRBJ1-5, reads KAGVTQTPRYLIKTRGQQVTLSCSPISGHRSVSWYQQTPGQGLQFLFEYFSETQRNKGNFPGRFSGRQFSNSRSEMNVSTLELGDSALYLCASSLGDRGWNQPQHFGDGTRLSIL.

This chain connects TRBV2 to TRBJ2-4; 7 nucleotides agree with TRBD1. V lost 9 bases and J lost 2; bases outside the gene matches: 19. The CDR3 runs 18 residues. CDR1 and CDR2 from the germline V gene are SNHLY and FYNNEI. The CDR3 loop reads CASVRRRTWDSSKNIQYF. CDR3 bases: TGTGCCAGTGTCCGTCGCCGAACCTGGGACAGCTCCAAAAACATTCAGTACTTC.

This clonotype was detected many times. J is TRBJ1-6 and V is TRBV6-6; D remains unclear. The CDR3 is 14 amino acids. Trimming took 2 bases from V and 4 from J, leaving 6 bases between them. The germline gives CDR1 MNHNY, CDR2 SVGAGI (reference sequence). The CDR3: CASSYAQYNSPLHF. The CDR3 DNA reads as TGTGCCAGCAGTTACGCCCAGTATAATTCACCCCTCCACTTT.

This clonotype was seen many times. The rearrangement uses TRBV12-3 or TRBV12-4 and TRBJ2-2; D unclear. V was clipped by 4 bases and J by 4 bases, with 7 bases between them. This CDR3 spans 13 amino acids. This CDR3 reads CASSSHLTGELFF. In DNA, the CDR3 is TGTGCCAGCAGTTCCCACCTCACCGGGGAGCTGTTTTTT.

This clonotype was observed a handful of times. The V and J genes are TRBV5-4 and TRBJ2-2; 9 bases are a match to TRBD2. The CDR3 covers 13 residues. After removal of 4 bases from V and 7 bases from J, the junction contained 2 bases not matched to a gene. In germline, CDR1 is SGHNT, CDR2 YYREEE (reference sequence). The CDR3 protein is CASSASGIGELFF. The CDR3 DNA is TGTGCCAGCAGCGCTAGCGGGATCGGGGAGCTGTTTTTT.